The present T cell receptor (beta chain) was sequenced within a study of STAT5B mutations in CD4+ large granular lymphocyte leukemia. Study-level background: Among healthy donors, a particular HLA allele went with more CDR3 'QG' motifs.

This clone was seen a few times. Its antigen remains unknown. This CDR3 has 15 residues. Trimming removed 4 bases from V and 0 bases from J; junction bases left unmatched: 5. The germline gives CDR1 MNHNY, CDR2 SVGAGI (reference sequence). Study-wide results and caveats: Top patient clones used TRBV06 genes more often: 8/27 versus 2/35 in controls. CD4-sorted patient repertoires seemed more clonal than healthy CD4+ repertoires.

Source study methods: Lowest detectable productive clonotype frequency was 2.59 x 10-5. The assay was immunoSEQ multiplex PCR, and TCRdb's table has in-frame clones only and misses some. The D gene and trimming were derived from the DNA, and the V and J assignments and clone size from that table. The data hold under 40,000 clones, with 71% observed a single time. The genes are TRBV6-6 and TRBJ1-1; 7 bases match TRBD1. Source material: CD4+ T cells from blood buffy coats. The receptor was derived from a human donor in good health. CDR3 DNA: TGTGCCAGCAGTTCCCCGACAGGGATGAACACTGAAGCTTTCTTT. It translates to CASSSPTGMNTEAFF.